This TCR beta chain was found in a study of blood T cell repertoires in COVID-19 (dated by TCRdb to about 2020). As for the study more broadly: Samples covering the acute and convalescent phases of COVID-19 were provided by collaborators in the United States, Italy and Spain. The prospective study material was composed of cDNA or gDNA derived from T cells, B-cell-depleted T cells, or PBMCs. The sample metadata nearly always contained a de-identified subject ID, COVID-19 status, age in years and sex. Samples were obtained from the ongoing ImmuneRACE study (first 160 participants) and from roughly 1,300 subjects provided by 6 global collaborators. Where HLA class I and class II types were available, the types were taken from metadata supplied by the sample provider, not from assay-based typing. Subjects who had been exposed to COVID-19, were actively infected with it, or had recovered from it provided the deeply sampled blood TCRbeta repertoires that made up the dataset. A freely available public database, intended as a resource for researchers studying the immune response to SARS-CoV-2, is where the repertoires were released.

Concerning this clone: Its cognate antigen has yet to be identified. Base-call qualities are not available, and no considerably larger clone is one nucleotide away.

TCRbeta CDR3 regions were amplified from genomic DNA by means of the immunoSEQ Assay, a bias-controlled multiplex PCR. Under the source paper's analysis protocol: The number of nucleated cells in each sample was estimated by amplification of reference gene primers within the assay. To quantify the absolute abundance of each unique TCRbeta CDR3 rearrangement, sequence reads were collapsed and filtered. For each sample, productive Simpson clonality was calculated as the square root of Simpson's diversity index across productive rearrangements. TCRdb mirrors the immuneACCESS table, restricted to in-frame sequences. Some clones are absent from its copies; in checked studies, under half trace to an unresolved V gene, and the reason for the others is unknown. The DNA gave D and trimming, while V, J and clone size come from that table. This sample gives tens of thousands of clones in total; around 80% of them show up just once. The ten largest clones take up around 7% of the sample.

Collaborating institutions collected whole blood in K2EDTA tubes following their own protocols. For TCRbeta analysis, collaborators shipped samples in one of three forms: frozen whole blood, isolated PBMCs, or DNA extracted from either of those sample types. Paper-wide results and their limitations: Clinical and demographic metadata were provided uncurated, with the amount varying by source and participant.

The germline V gene (reference sequence) provides CDR1 LNHDA and CDR2 SQIVND. V is reduced by 5 bases and J by 0 bases, leaving a spacing of 10 bases between them. The CDR3, from cysteine to phenylalanine, totals 15 residues. This entry keeps only the CDR3 DNA: 45 bases, framed from base 1. The chain uses TRBV19 and TRBJ1-4; the D gene cannot be resolved reliably. The sequenced material came from peripheral blood. The receptor was isolated from a woman in her sixties with acute or convalescent COVID-19. The CDR3 protein: CASSPDFPTNEKLFF. The DNA is as follows: TGTGCCAGTAGTCCGGACTTCCCAACTAATGAAAAACTGTTTTTT.